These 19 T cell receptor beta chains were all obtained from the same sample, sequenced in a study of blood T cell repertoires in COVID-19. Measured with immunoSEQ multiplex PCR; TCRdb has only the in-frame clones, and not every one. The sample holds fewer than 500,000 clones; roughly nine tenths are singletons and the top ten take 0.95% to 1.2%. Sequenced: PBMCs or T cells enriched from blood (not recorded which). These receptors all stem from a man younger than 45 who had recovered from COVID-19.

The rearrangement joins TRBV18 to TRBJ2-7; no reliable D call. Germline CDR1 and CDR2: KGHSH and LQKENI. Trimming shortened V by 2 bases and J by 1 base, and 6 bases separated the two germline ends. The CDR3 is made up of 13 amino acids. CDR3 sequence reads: CASSPMLSYEQYF. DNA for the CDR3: TGTGCCAGCTCACCAATGCTATCCTACGAGCAGTACTTC.

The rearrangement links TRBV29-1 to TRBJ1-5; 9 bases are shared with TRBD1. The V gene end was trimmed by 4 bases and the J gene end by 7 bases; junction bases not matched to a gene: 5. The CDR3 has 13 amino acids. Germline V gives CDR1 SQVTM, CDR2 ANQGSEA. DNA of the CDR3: TGCAGCGTTGGTGTGACAGGGGGACAGCCCCAGCATTTT. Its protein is CSVGVTGGQPQHF.

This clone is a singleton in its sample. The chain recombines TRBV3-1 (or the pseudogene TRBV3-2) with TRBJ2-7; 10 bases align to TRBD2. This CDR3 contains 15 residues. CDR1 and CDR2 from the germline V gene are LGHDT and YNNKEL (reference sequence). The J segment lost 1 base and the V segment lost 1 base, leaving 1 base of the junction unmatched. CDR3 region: CASSQVLAGSYEQYF. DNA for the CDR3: TGTGCCAGCAGCCAAGTACTAGCGGGATCCTACGAGCAGTACTTC.

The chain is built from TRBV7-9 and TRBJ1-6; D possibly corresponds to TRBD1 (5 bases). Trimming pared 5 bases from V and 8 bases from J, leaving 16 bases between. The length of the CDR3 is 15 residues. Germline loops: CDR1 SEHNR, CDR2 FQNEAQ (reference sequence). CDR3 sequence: CASSTRQLPDSPLHF. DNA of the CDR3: TGTGCCAGCAGCACCCGACAGCTACCGGATTCACCCCTCCACTTT.

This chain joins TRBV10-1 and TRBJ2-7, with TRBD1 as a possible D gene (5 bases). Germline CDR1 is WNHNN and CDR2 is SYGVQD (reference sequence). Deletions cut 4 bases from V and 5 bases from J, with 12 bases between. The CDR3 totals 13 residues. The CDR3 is CASSAKTANEQYF. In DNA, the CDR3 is TGCGCCAGCAGTGCTAAGACAGCAAACGAGCAGTACTTC.

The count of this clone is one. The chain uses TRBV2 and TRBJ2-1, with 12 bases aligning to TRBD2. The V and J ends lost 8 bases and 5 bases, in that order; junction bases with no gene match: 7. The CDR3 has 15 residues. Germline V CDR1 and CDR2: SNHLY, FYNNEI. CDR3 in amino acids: CASSLTSGSHNEQFF. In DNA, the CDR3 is TGTGCCAGCTCTCTGACTAGCGGGAGCCACAATGAGCAGTTCTTC.

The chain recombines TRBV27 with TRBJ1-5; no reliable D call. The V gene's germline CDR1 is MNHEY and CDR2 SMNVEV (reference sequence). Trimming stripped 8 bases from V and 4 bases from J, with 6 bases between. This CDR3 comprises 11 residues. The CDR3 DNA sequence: TGTGCCAGCCCTGAGAATCAGCCCCAGCATTTT. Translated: CASPENQPQHF.

CDR3 residues: CASTGQNNYGYTF. CDR3 DNA: TGTGCCAGCACGGGACAGAATAACTATGGCTACACCTTC. V gene TRBV27 combines with J gene TRBJ1-2; 7 positions match TRBD1. V dropped 7 bases and J dropped 1; count of bases not matched to a gene: 3. The CDR3 is 13 amino acids. Germline loops: CDR1 MNHEY, CDR2 SMNVEV (reference sequence).

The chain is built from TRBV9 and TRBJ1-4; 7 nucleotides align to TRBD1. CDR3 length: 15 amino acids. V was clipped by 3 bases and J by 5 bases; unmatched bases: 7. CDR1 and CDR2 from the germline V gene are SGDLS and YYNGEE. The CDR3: CASSGRQGQNEKLFF. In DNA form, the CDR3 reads TGTGCCAGCAGCGGACGACAGGGTCAAAATGAAAAACTGTTTTTT.

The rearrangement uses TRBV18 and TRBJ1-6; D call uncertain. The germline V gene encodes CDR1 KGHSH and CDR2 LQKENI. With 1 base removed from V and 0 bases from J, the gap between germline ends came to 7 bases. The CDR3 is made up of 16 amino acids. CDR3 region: CASSPQESSYNSPLHF. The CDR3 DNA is TGTGCCAGCTCACCACAGGAGAGCTCCTATAATTCACCCCTCCACTTT.

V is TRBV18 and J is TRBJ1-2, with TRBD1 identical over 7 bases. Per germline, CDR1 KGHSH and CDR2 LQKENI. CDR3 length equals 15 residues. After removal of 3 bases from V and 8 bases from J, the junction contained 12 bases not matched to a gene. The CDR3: CASSPEQGYYWGYTF. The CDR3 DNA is TGTGCCAGCTCACCGGAACAGGGGTACTACTGGGGCTACACCTTC.

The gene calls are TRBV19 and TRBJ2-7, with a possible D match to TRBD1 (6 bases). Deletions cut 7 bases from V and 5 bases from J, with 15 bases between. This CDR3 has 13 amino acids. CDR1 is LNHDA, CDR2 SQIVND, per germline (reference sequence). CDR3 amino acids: CASTTGYGDEQYF. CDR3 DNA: TGTGCCAGTACCACAGGGTACGGTGACGAGCAGTACTTC.

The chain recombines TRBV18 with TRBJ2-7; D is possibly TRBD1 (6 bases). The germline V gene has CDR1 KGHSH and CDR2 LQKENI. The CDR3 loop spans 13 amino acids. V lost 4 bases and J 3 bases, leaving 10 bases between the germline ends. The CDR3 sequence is CASSQDRFYEQYF. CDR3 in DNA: TGTGCCAGCTCACAAGACAGGTTCTACGAGCAGTACTTC.

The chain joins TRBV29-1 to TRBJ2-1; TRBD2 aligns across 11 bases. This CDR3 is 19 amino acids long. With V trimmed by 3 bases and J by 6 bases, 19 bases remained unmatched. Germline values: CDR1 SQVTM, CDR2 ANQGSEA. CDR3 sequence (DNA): TGCAGCGTTGATGCTATATTCCAGACTACTAGCGGGAGTGGCAATGAGCAGTTCTTC. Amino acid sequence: CSVDAIFQTTSGSGNEQFF.

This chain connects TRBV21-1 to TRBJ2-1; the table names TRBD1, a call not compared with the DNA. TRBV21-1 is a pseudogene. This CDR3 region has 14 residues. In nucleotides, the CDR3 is TGTGCCAGCAGCGACCGGGACATTAACAATGAGCAGTTCTTC. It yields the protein CASSDRDINNEQFF.

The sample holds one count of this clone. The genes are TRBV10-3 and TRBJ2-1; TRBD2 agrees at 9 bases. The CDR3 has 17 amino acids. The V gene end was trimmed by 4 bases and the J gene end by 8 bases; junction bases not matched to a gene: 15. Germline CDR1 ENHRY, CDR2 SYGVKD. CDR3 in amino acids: CAISAEVGTSWADEQFF. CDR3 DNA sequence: TGTGCCATCAGTGCGGAGGTCGGGACTAGCTGGGCGGATGAGCAGTTCTTC.

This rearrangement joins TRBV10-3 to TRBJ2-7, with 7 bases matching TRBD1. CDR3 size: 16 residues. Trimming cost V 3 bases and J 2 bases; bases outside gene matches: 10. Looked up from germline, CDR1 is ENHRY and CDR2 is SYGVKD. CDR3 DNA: TGTGCCATCAGTGACAGGGACAGAGGAGTCCCCTACGAGCAGTACTTC. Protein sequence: CAISDRDRGVPYEQYF.

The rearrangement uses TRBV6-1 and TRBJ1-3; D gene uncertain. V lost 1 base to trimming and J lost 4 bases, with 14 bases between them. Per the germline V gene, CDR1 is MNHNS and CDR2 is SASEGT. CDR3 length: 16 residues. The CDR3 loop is CASSEGGWGFGNTIYF. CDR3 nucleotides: TGTGCCAGCAGTGAAGGCGGGTGGGGTTTCGGAAACACCATATATTTT.

The CDR3 sequence: CASSRDRALSSYNSPLHF. DNA for the CDR3: TGTGCCAGCAGTCGGGACAGGGCGTTGAGCTCCTATAATTCACCCCTCCACTTT. V and J are TRBV6-6 and TRBJ1-6; 9 nucleotides align to TRBD1. Germline V gene lookup returns CDR1 MNHNY and CDR2 SVGAGI (reference sequence). V was pared by 5 bases and J by 0 bases, with 8 bases of the junction left unmatched. The CDR3 runs to 18 residues.